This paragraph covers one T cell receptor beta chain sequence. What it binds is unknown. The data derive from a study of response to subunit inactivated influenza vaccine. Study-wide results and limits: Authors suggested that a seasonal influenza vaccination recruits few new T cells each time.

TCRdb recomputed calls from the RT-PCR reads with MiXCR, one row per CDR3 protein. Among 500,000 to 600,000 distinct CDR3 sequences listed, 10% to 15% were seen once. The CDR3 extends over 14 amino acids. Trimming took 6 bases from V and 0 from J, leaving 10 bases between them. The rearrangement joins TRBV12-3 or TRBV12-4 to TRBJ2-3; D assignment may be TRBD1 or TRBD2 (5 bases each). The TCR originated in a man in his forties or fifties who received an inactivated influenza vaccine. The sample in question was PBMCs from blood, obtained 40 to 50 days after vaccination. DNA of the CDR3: TGTGCCAGCAGGAGGGACCTCAGCACAGATACGCAGTATTTT. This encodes CASRRDLSTDTQYF.